The 30 T cell receptor beta chains below come from one sample, sequenced in a study of blood T cells in healthy people across ages. A J-beta primer mix and a sample-barcoded 5' primer were used in a second PCR of about 7 to 11 cycles. TCRdb re-derived calls from the 5' RACE reads in MiXCR, one entry per CDR3 protein. Of roughly 2 million distinct CDR3 sequences in the sample, around half were seen once. Material: blood. The receptors stem from a woman in her 40s in good health.

The chain has TRBV11-2 and TRBJ1-3; D remains ambiguous. CDR3 length equals 17 residues. The germline CDR1 and CDR2 sequences are SGHAT and FQNNGV. V was clipped by 5 bases and J by 0 bases, with 17 bases between them. Here the CDR3 DNA reads TGTGCCAGCAGCAGCCCAGTAGGTCTGAACTCTGGAAACACCATATATTTT. Its protein product is CASSSPVGLNSGNTIYF.

The chain links TRBV6-5 to TRBJ2-3, with unresolved D. This CDR3 region has 15 residues. The germline V gene encodes CDR1 MNHEY and CDR2 SVGAGI. V was clipped by 4 bases and J by 0 bases, with 11 bases between them. For the CDR3, the DNA is TGTGCCAGCAGTTCCCGCTACGGGAGCACAGATACGCAGTATTTT. Translation: CASSSRYGSTDTQYF.

The chain couples TRBV12-3 or TRBV12-4 to TRBJ2-7; D possibly corresponds to TRBD2 (5 bases). This CDR3 has 15 amino acids. Trimming stripped 3 bases from V and 0 bases from J, with 12 bases between. CDR3 amino acids: CASSFGGASSYEQYF. DNA of the CDR3: TGTGCCAGCAGTTTTGGAGGAGCCAGCTCCTACGAGCAGTACTTC.

This sequence joins TRBV4-3 and TRBJ2-2; weak D call: TRBD1 (6 bases). The CDR3 consists of 16 residues. Trimming took 5 bases from V and 15 from J, leaving 28 bases between them. Germline V CDR1 and CDR2: LGHNA, YSLEER. CDR3 nucleotide sequence: TGCGCCAGCAGCTTCACGAGTGGGGGCGAACACCGGGGAGTGTTTTTT. Its protein is CASSFTSGGEHRGVFF.

The rearrangement uses TRBV3-1 and TRBJ2-1, with TRBD2 matching over 10 bases. The CDR3 sequence is 17 residues long. The V and J ends lost 2 bases and 5 bases, in that order; junction bases with no gene match: 9. Germline V gives CDR1 LGHDT, CDR2 YNNKEL (reference sequence). The chain's CDR3 is CASSQNFLAGANNEQFF. The CDR3 nucleotides read TGTGCCAGCAGCCAAAACTTCCTAGCGGGGGCGAACAATGAGCAGTTCTTC.

This clonotype was seen more than once but under ten times. The rearrangement joins TRBV29-1 to TRBJ2-3; D may correspond to TRBD1 or TRBD2 (5 bases each). From germline, CDR1 is SQVTM and CDR2 ANQGSEA. The CDR3 covers 16 residues. V was shortened by 7 bases and J by 4 bases, with 24 bases between the two germline ends. The CDR3 spells CSGDLVRGAGSDTQYF. The CDR3 region has the DNA TGCAGCGGTGACCTCGTTAGGGGAGCCGGCTCAGATACGCAGTATTTT.

This clonotype was seen a few times. The V call is TRBV9, the J call TRBJ2-5; no definite D call. V lost 3 bases and J 0 bases, leaving 12 bases between the germline ends. CDR1 is SGDLS and CDR2 is YYNGEE in the germline V gene. The CDR3 has 15 amino acids. Here the CDR3 DNA reads TGTGCCAGCAGCGACATACAGTCGTACCAAGAGACCCAGTACTTC. Residues: CASSDIQSYQETQYF.

The chain joins TRBV10-1 to TRBJ2-1; D gene uncertain. This CDR3 has 11 amino acids. V lost 10 bases and J 5 bases, leaving 9 bases between the germline ends. Germline assignment: CDR1 WNHNN and CDR2 SYGVQD (reference sequence). The CDR3, as DNA: TGCGCCATCCACCCACACAATGAGCAGTTCTTC. Translating gives CAIHPHNEQFF.

This clonotype has just a few counts. The chain joins TRBV7-9 to TRBJ2-3, with D uncertain. CDR1 is SEHNR and CDR2 is FQNEAQ in the germline V gene (reference sequence). Trimming stripped 4 bases from V and 4 bases from J, with 6 bases between. This CDR3 contains 12 residues. The CDR3 loop reads CASSYVSDTQYF. CDR3 DNA: TGTGCCAGCAGCTACGTCTCAGATACGCAGTATTTT.

The rearrangement uses TRBV7-2 and TRBJ2-4; 16 positions agree with TRBD2. TRBJ2-5 matches the DNA end more closely, so the J call is doubtful. Germline V gives CDR1 SGHTA, CDR2 FQGNSA. This CDR3 spans 17 amino acids. The DNA for the CDR3 is TGTGCCAGCAGCCCCCGGGGACTAGCGGGGGGGCTGGAGACCCAGTACTTC. It yields the protein CASSPRGLAGGLETQYF.

This clonotype was counted only a few times. This sequence joins TRBV11-2 and TRBJ2-1; 9 positions agree with TRBD2. CDR1 and CDR2 from the germline V gene are SGHAT and FQNNGV. The length of the CDR3 is 15 residues. V lost 5 bases and J lost 3; bases outside the gene matches: 5. The CDR3 loop is CASSPSGANYNEQFF. Here the CDR3 DNA reads TGTGCCAGCAGCCCTAGCGGGGCGAACTACAATGAGCAGTTCTTC.

The CDR3, as DNA: TGCAGTGCTAGTAGTTCGGACAGGTCAAATTCACCCCTCCACTTT. Translated: CSASSSDRSNSPLHF. The V gene is TRBV20-1, the J gene TRBJ1-6, with 7 bases fitting TRBD1. Germline V gene lookup returns CDR1 DFQATT and CDR2 SNEGSKA (reference sequence). With 3 bases clipped from V and 7 bases from J, the junction kept 9 bases outside the gene matches. There are 15 residues in the CDR3.

The gene calls are TRBV10-3 and TRBJ2-3; perhaps TRBD1 as D (6 bases). V lost 6 bases to trimming and J lost 0 bases, with 19 bases between them. From germline, CDR1 is ENHRY and CDR2 SYGVKD. CDR3 length: 17 amino acids. CDR3 sequence (DNA): TGTGCCATCAGCCGAGCCCCCAGGGGCTCTAGCACAGATACGCAGTATTTT. This sequence encodes CAISRAPRGSSTDTQYF.

This sequence joins TRBV2 and TRBJ2-1; the D gene is possibly TRBD2 (5 bases). The CDR3 totals 15 residues. V lost 9 bases and J lost 0, with 15 bases in between. Germline loops: CDR1 SNHLY, CDR2 FYNNEI. This chain's CDR3 is CASTPGGYSYNEQFF. DNA of the CDR3: TGTGCCAGTACCCCCGGCGGGTACTCCTACAATGAGCAGTTCTTC.

The V and J genes are TRBV5-1 and TRBJ2-4; 9 nucleotides match TRBD2. The DNA end favors TRBJ2-7, so the J call may be wrong. CDR3 size: 14 residues. Germline lookup yields CDR1 SGHRS and CDR2 YFSETQ. CDR3 coding DNA: TGCGCCAGCAGCTTTCGCGGGGGGGAGAGCGAGCAGTACTTC. This sequence encodes CASSFRGGESEQYF.

The chain is built from TRBV28 and TRBJ2-6; D uncertain. Looked up from germline, CDR1 is MDHEN and CDR2 is SYDVKM. CDR3 length: 16 residues. Trimming took 6 bases from V and 0 from J, leaving 12 bases between them. DNA for the CDR3: TGTGCCAGCAGCTCCTGGCTAGTCTCTGGGGCCAACGTCCTGACTTTC. Amino acids: CASSSWLVSGANVLTF.

At least ten counts were recorded for this clonotype. The chain couples TRBV12-3 or TRBV12-4 to TRBJ2-5, with a possible D match to TRBD2 (6 bases). This CDR3 has 13 amino acids. V lost 7 bases, J lost 5 bases, and 14 bases lay in between. CDR3 nucleotides: TGTGCCAGCACCCTTACGGCGGGGGAGACCCAGTACTTC. Translation: CASTLTAGETQYF.

V gene TRBV7-3 combines with J gene TRBJ2-5; 15 nucleotides line up with TRBD2. Germline trimming cut 4 bases from V and 5 bases from J; bases unmatched to any gene: 8. The CDR3 contains 17 residues. Germline CDR1 reads SGHTA; CDR2 reads FQGTGA. Written as DNA, the CDR3 is TGTGCCAGCAGCTCCGGACTAGCGGGGGGGTTTGAGGAGACCCAGTACTTC. Encoded protein: CASSSGLAGGFEETQYF.

The chain links TRBV7-9 to TRBJ2-7, with TRBD2 matching 8 bases. The CDR3 runs 16 residues. Looked up from germline, CDR1 is SEHNR and CDR2 is FQNEAQ (reference sequence). The V and J ends lost 5 bases and 0 bases, in that order; junction bases with no gene match: 9. The CDR3 coding sequence is TGTGCCAGCAGCCCAAAGACTAGCGTGAGCTCCTACGAGCAGTACTTC. This translates into CASSPKTSVSSYEQYF.

V gene TRBV7-2 combines with J gene TRBJ1-6; D gene unclear. Trimming removed 1 base at V and 10 bases at J, with 11 bases between. Germline V gene lookup returns CDR1 SGHTA and CDR2 FQGNSA. The CDR3 is made up of 14 amino acids. CDR3 sequence (DNA): TGTGCCAGCAGCTTAGGGGGAGACCGATCACCCCTCCACTTT. It encodes CASSLGGDRSPLHF.

This clonotype appeared many times. This sequence joins TRBV12-3 or TRBV12-4 and TRBJ1-2, with TRBD1 identical over 9 bases. The CDR3 runs 15 residues. After removal of 3 bases from V and 9 bases from J, the junction contained 11 bases not matched to a gene. The CDR3 DNA reads as TGTGCCAGCAGTTTCGGACAGGGGAGGTTGAATAGCTACACCTTC. It codes for CASSFGQGRLNSYTF.

This rearrangement joins TRBV4-3 to TRBJ2-4, with D perhaps matching TRBD1 (5 bases). The assigned J gene may be wrong: the sequence end matches TRBJ2-7 better. CDR1 LGHNA and CDR2 YSLEER come from the germline V gene. This CDR3 is built from 15 residues. CDR3 in amino acids: CASSQDQGPGSEQYF. The DNA of the CDR3 is TGCGCCAGCAGCCAAGATCAGGGCCCAGGTTCCGAGCAGTACTTC.

V usage is TRBV29-1 and J usage is TRBJ1-4; possible D gene TRBD1, 5 bases. The germline V gene encodes CDR1 SQVTM and CDR2 ANQGSEA. The ends were cut back, 4 bases at V and 8 bases at J, with 17 bases in the middle. The CDR3 is made up of 14 amino acids. CDR3: CSVAGGVFLEKLFF. The CDR3 DNA reads as TGCAGCGTTGCGGGAGGGGTGTTTTTGGAAAAACTGTTTTTT.

This clonotype was counted between two and nine times. J is TRBJ2-7 and V is TRBV3-1; D possibly uses TRBD1 or TRBD2 (5 bases each). The CDR3 extends over 14 amino acids. V was shortened by 1 base and J by 10 bases, with 17 bases between the two germline ends. Germline assignment: CDR1 LGHDT and CDR2 YNNKEL (reference sequence). The CDR3 is CASSQAQDFGAQYF. DNA of the CDR3: TGTGCCAGCAGCCAAGCTCAGGACTTCGGGGCCCAGTACTTC.

This chain uses TRBV4-3 with TRBJ1-2; a weak D match, TRBD1 (5 bases). The CDR3 loop spans 15 amino acids. From germline, CDR1 is LGHNA and CDR2 YSLEER. Trimming left V 0 bases short and J 8 bases short, with 16 bases between. This chain's CDR3 is CASSQDPGRVGGYTF. The CDR3 coding sequence is TGCGCCAGCAGCCAAGACCCGGGCAGGGTGGGAGGCTACACCTTC.

The chain employs TRBV12-3 or TRBV12-4 and TRBJ2-1; D unclear. The V end was cut by 4 bases, the J end by 4 bases, with 11 bases between. The CDR3 is 14 residues long. Written as DNA, the CDR3 is TGTGCCAGCAGTTGGAAACAGCCTTACAATGAGCAGTTCTTC. It translates to CASSWKQPYNEQFF.

In its sample, this clonotype was seen a few times. CDR3 loop: CASLNRRQETQYF. The DNA of the CDR3 is TGTGCCAGCTTAAACCGCCGACAAGAGACCCAGTACTTC. The genes are TRBV28 and TRBJ2-5; D remains ambiguous. CDR1 and CDR2 from the germline V gene are MDHEN and SYDVKM. Deletions cut 8 bases from V and 2 bases from J, with 12 bases between. The CDR3 sequence is 13 residues long.

The rearrangement joins TRBV11-2 to TRBJ2-1, with 12 bases lining up with TRBD2. With 10 bases clipped from V and 7 bases from J, the junction kept 17 bases outside the gene matches. The germline gives CDR1 SGHAT, CDR2 FQNNGV. The CDR3 runs 17 residues. This CDR3 reads CATSDGLAGGLRNEQFF. The CDR3 DNA reads TGTGCCACCTCTGACGGGCTAGCGGGGGGGCTTAGAAATGAGCAGTTCTTC.

CDR3 sequence reads: CASSVGHFNSPLHF. As DNA, the CDR3 is TGCGCCAGCAGCGTAGGACATTTTAATTCACCCCTCCACTTT. The rearrangement links TRBV5-1 to TRBJ1-6; maybe TRBD1 (5 bases). Germline V gene lookup returns CDR1 SGHRS and CDR2 YFSETQ. The CDR3 covers 14 residues. The ends were cut back, 4 bases at V and 6 bases at J, with 11 bases in the middle.

The chain carries TRBV5-6 and TRBJ2-5; TRBD2 aligns across 9 bases. V dropped 4 bases and J dropped 2; count of bases not matched to a gene: 6. The germline CDR1 and CDR2 sequences are SGHDT and YYEEEE. CDR3 length equals 15 residues. The CDR3 spells CASSGITSGQETQYF. In nucleotides, the CDR3 is TGTGCCAGCAGCGGCATTACTAGCGGGCAAGAGACCCAGTACTTC.